This T cell receptor beta chain was documented in a study of CD8 T cells in ankylosing spondylitis. V trimming: 3 bases; J trimming: 5 bases; junction bases outside the gene matches: 16. The CDR3 runs 17 residues. The germline V gene has CDR1 DFQATT and CDR2 SNEGSKA (reference sequence). MiXCR, run by TCRdb on the 5' RACE reads, gives a single entry per CDR3 protein. Altogether about 360,000 distinct CDR3 sequences are present, 20% to 25% being singletons, with the ten largest covering around 13%. The source is a male donor with ankylosing spondylitis or in good health (not recorded which). The sequenced sample was blood, either unsorted or a sorted T cell fraction (not recorded which). The rearrangement links TRBV20-1 to TRBJ2-5, with TRBD2 matching over 9 bases. The CDR3 coding sequence is TGCAGTGCTAGTCCCCAAAAGAGCGGGGGGCCGGGGGAGACCCAGTACTTC. It specifies CSASPQKSGGPGETQYF.